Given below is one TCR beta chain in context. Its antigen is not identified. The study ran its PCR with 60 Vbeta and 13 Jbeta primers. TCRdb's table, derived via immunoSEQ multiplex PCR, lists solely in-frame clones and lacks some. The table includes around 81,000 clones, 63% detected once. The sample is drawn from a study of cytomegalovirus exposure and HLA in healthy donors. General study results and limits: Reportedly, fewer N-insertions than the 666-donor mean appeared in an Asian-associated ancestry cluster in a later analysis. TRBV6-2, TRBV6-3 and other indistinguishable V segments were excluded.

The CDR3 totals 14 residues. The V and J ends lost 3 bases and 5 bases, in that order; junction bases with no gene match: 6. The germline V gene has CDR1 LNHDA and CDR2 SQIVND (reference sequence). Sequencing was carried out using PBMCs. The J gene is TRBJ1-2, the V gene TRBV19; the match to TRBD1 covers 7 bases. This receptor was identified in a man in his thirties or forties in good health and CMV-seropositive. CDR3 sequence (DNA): TGTGCCAGTAGTATCCTCAGGGGGGTATATGGCTACACCTTC. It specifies CASSILRGVYGYTF.